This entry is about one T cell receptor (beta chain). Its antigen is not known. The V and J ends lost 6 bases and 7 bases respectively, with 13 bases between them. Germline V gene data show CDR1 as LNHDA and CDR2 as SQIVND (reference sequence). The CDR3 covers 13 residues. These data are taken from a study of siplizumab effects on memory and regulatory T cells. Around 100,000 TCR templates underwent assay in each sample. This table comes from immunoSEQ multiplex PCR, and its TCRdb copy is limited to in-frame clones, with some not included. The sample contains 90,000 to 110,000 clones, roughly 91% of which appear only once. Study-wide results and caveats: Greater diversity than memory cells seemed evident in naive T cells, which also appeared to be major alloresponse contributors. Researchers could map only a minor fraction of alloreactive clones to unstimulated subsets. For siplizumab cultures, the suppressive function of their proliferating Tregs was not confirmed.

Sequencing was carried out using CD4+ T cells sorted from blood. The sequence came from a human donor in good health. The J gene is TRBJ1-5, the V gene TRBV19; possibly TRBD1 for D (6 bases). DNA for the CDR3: TGTGCCAGTAGAAGACAGGCAGGGCAGCCCCAGCATTTT. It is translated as CASRRQAGQPQHF.